The 17 T cell receptor beta chains given below trace back to one sample, sequenced in a study of breast tumors, draining lymph nodes, adjacent tissues. The lymph nodes were axillary draining lymph nodes from breast cancer patients. TCRdb itself ran the multiplex PCR reads through MiXCR, one entry per CDR3 protein. There are over 200,000 distinct CDR3 sequences in the sample; 32% occur only once, and roughly 1.3% lies in the top ten. The sequenced material came from axillary lymph node tissue. These receptors came from a female donor with breast cancer. Some clones in this sample may be carry-over from other donors' samples.

At least ten counts were recorded for this clonotype. This chain joins TRBV9 and TRBJ1-6; perhaps TRBD1 as D (5 bases). V lost 3 bases and J lost 14, with 18 bases in between. This CDR3 is built from 14 residues. From germline, CDR1 is SGDLS and CDR2 YYNGEE. DNA of the CDR3: TGTGCCAGCAGCGCACCCTCCGGGGCCTCGACCCTCCACTTT. It translates to CASSAPSGASTLHF.

This sequence joins TRBV6-2 or TRBV6-3 and TRBJ2-1, with 8 bases lining up with TRBD2. The CDR3 sequence is 14 residues long. Trimming at V came to 6 bases and at J to 9 bases, leaving 10 bases not matched to a gene. Germline V CDR1 and CDR2: MNHEY, SVGEGT. CDR3 sequence reads: CASSWTSFSIEQFF. Here the CDR3 DNA reads TGTGCCAGCAGCTGGACTAGCTTCAGCATTGAGCAGTTCTTC.

This clonotype occurred many times. This rearrangement joins TRBV7-2 to TRBJ2-5; 11 positions match TRBD1. CDR1 SGHTA and CDR2 FQGNSA come from the germline V gene. This CDR3 contains 14 residues. V shed 3 bases, J shed 4 bases, and the junction held 1 base outside the gene matches. The CDR3 is CASSLDRGLETQYF. DNA for the CDR3: TGTGCCAGCAGCTTGGACAGGGGGCTAGAGACCCAGTACTTC.

The V gene is TRBV20-1, the J gene TRBJ2-3; 7 bases are a match to TRBD2. The ends lost 6 bases at V and 11 bases at J; junction bases unmatched: 14. CDR3 length equals 13 residues. Germline assignment: CDR1 DFQATT and CDR2 SNEGSKA (reference sequence). CDR3 protein: CSAERDRSNEQYF. In DNA form, the CDR3 reads TGCAGTGCGGAGCGGGACCGAAGCAATGAGCAGTATTTT.

This clonotype was found many times. The J gene is TRBJ1-6, the V gene TRBV27, with D possibly TRBD1 on 5 matching bases. Germline loops: CDR1 MNHEY, CDR2 SMNVEV (reference sequence). The V end was cut by 5 bases, the J end by 5 bases, with 13 bases between. CDR3 length: 15 amino acids. CDR3 coding DNA: TGTGCCAGCAGTACCCAGGACAAGAATAATTCACCCCTCCACTTT. Its protein is CASSTQDKNNSPLHF.

On this clonotype: The conserved closing phenylalanine or tryptophan is absent in this CDR3, likely reflecting a read error. The genes are TRBV19 and TRBJ2-1, with 8 bases identical to TRBD1. The CDR3 spans 16 residues. The germline V gene encodes CDR1 LNHDA and CDR2 SQIVND (reference sequence). With 1 base clipped from V and 1 base from J, the junction kept 3 bases outside the gene matches. The CDR3 region is CASSIGQGFSYNEQFS. DNA of the CDR3: TGTGCCAGTAGTATAGGACAGGGGTTTTCCTACAATGAGCAGTTCTCC.

This clonotype was observed at least ten times. The chain links TRBV25-1 to TRBJ2-3; D not certain. CDR3 length equals 15 residues. Germline V CDR1 and CDR2: MGHDK, SYGVNS. Trimming removed 1 base at V and 2 bases at J, with 10 bases between. CDR3 region: CASSESRTYTDTQYF. In DNA, the CDR3 is TGTGCCAGCAGTGAATCACGGACCTACACAGATACGCAGTATTTT.

This clonotype was counted ten times or more. The gene calls are TRBV20-1 and TRBJ2-7, with 11 positions matching TRBD2. Germline CDR1 reads DFQATT; CDR2 reads SNEGSKA (reference sequence). This CDR3 region has 16 residues. V lost 6 bases to trimming and J lost 3 bases; unmatched junction nucleotides: 13. The CDR3 DNA is TGCAGTGCCCGCGGTCTTCTAGCGGGAGGAGGCTACGAGCAGTACTTC. Translating gives CSARGLLAGGGYEQYF.

Many counts were recorded for this clonotype. The rearrangement links TRBV4-1 to TRBJ2-3, with D hard to call. V was shortened by 1 base and J by 4 bases, with 6 bases between the two germline ends. The CDR3 consists of 13 residues. Germline V gene data show CDR1 as MGHRA and CDR2 as YSYEKL. The CDR3 bases are TGCGCCAGCAGCCAAGGAACTGCAGATACGCAGTATTTT. As protein: CASSQGTADTQYF.

For this clonotype: A much larger clone is a single base away; this may be a read error. V gene TRBV6-1 combines with J gene TRBJ2-3, with D possibly TRBD2 on 6 matching bases. Per the germline V gene, CDR1 is MNHNS and CDR2 is SASEGT. The length of the CDR3 is 17 residues. CDR3: CASSKRGIATSTDMQYF. The CDR3 coding sequence is TGTGCCAGCAGTAAAAGGGGTATCGCAACTAGCACAGATATGCAGTATTTT.

This clonotype has ten or more counts. The chain has TRBV7-3 and TRBJ2-3; the D gene is possibly TRBD2 (5 bases). Trimming removed 1 base at V and 4 bases at J, with 15 bases between. Germline V gene data show CDR1 as SGHTA and CDR2 as FQGTGA. The CDR3 covers 16 residues. In DNA form, the CDR3 reads TGTGCCAGCAGCTTAAATCCCGGAGACGGGGCAGATACGCAGTATTTT. This codes for CASSLNPGDGADTQYF.

Comment on this clonotype: The junction departs from the called germline gene at one end, perhaps through a read error. The chain is built from TRBV5-1 and TRBJ2-2; 10 bases align to TRBD1. Germline CDR1 reads SGHRS; CDR2 reads YFSETQ. CDR3 length: 14 residues. This CDR3 is CASSSGQGTGELFF. Written as DNA, the CDR3 is TGCGCCAGCAGCTCGGGACAGGGGACCGGCGAGCTGTTTTTT.

This clonotype was seen repeatedly, ten times or more. The chain links TRBV15 to TRBJ1-3; the match to TRBD1 covers 9 bases. CDR1 and CDR2 from the germline V gene are LNHNV and YYDKDF (reference sequence). J lost 5 bases, V lost 3 bases, and 5 bases had no gene match. The CDR3 extends over 15 amino acids. The CDR3 coding sequence is TGTGCCACCAGCAGTCAGACAGGGGGAAGAAACACCATATATTTT. Its protein product is CATSSQTGGRNTIYF.

This chain joins TRBV7-2 and TRBJ2-1; 13 bases line up with TRBD2. Per germline, CDR1 SGHTA and CDR2 FQGNSA. There are 16 residues in the CDR3. Germline trimming cut 5 bases from V and 8 bases from J; bases unmatched to any gene: 9. The CDR3 loop reads CASSPTSGRAGHEQFF. The CDR3 DNA is TGTGCCAGCAGCCCTACTAGCGGGAGGGCCGGGCATGAGCAGTTCTTC.

This chain uses TRBV7-2 with TRBJ1-4; TRBD1 is a possible D gene (5 bases). Trimming removed 5 bases from V and 0 bases from J, with 13 bases in between. The CDR3 length is 16 residues. The germline V gene encodes CDR1 SGHTA and CDR2 FQGNSA. The CDR3 DNA follows: TGTGCCAGCAGCGATAGCGGGGGGACAACTAATGAAAAACTGTTTTTT. As protein: CASSDSGGTTNEKLFF.

This clonotype was recorded once. The V call is TRBV9, the J call TRBJ2-7, with 8 bases aligning to TRBD1. V gave up 0 bases and J gave up 2 bases; unmatched junction bases: 19. Germline-derived CDR1 and CDR2 are SGDLS and YYNGEE. CDR3 length: 20 residues. The CDR3 spells CASSVGLSLPDRAPTYEQYF. The CDR3 DNA follows: TGTGCCAGCAGCGTAGGATTGAGTCTTCCGGACAGGGCCCCTACCTACGAGCAGTACTTC.

There are many counts of this clonotype. The chain employs TRBV6-6 and TRBJ2-1; D remains unclear. Trimming took 7 bases from V and 6 from J, leaving 7 bases between them. This CDR3 spans 11 amino acids. The germline V gene encodes CDR1 MNHNY and CDR2 SVGAGI (reference sequence). The CDR3 sequence is CASTPANEQFF. The CDR3 DNA follows: TGTGCCAGCACCCCCGCCAATGAGCAGTTCTTC.